This TCR beta chain is drawn from a study of CD4+ T cells in melanoma. A word on this clone: No antigen is known for it.

This table comes from immunoSEQ multiplex PCR, and its TCRdb copy is limited to in-frame clones, with some not included. The sample has over 100,000 clones; roughly 90% are singletons. Overall study results and limits: CD8+ T cell, macrophage and B cell function reportedly correlated with neoantigen-specific CD4+ T cells. Diverse differentiation states were reported for melanoma neoantigen-specific CD4+ T cells.

The sequence came from a human donor with melanoma. The sequenced material came from peripheral blood.

CDR3 nucleotides: TGTGCCAGCATTTGGGGTGACACCGGGGAGCTGTTTTTT. Its translation is CASIWGDTGELFF. This chain uses TRBV2 with TRBJ2-2; no clear D gene. V lost 7 bases, J lost 3 bases, and 9 bases lay in between. The CDR3 has 13 amino acids. Germline values: CDR1 SNHLY, CDR2 FYNNEI. Combining the CDR3 with reference TRBV2 and TRBJ2-2 gives the whole variable domain EPEVTQTPSHQVTQMGQEVILRCVPISNHLYFYWYRQILGQKVEFLVSFYNNEISEKSEIFDDQFSVERPDGSNFTLKIRSTKLEDSAMYFCASIWGDTGELFFGEGSRLTVL.